This T cell receptor (beta chain) was documented in a study of naive and memory T cell subsets (dated by TCRdb to about 2017). Regarding the study in general: The figure summarizing the skin biopsy and whole blood samples listed about 10 blood donors, 7 tuberculin skin test biopsies and 3 saline control biopsies. PCR2 was typically performed as a SYBR Green qPCR that was stopped at a set threshold, although end-point PCR (around 6 cycles) could be used instead for low-input samples.

The protocol used for the library was UMI-ligation and nested PCR. The ligated cDNA was amplified by four rounds of PCR, in which nested alpha and beta constant region primers were used together with the SP2 primer. TCR RNA was reverse transcribed with SuperScript IV using alpha and beta constant region primers for the blood and skin samples. An oligonucleotide carrying the Illumina SP2 primer and a UMI was ligated to the 3' end of the cDNA by means of T4 RNA ligase 1. The 12-nucleotide UMI was composed of two random hexamers separated by an eight-base spacer, which was included to prevent hairpin formation. TCR alpha and beta chain libraries were processed separately from the second PCR onward, with dual indexing for multiplexing. After pooling, the indexed libraries were analyzed by capillary electrophoresis and sequenced on either an Illumina MiSeq or NextSeq. Libraries were spiked with PhiX DNA at 5-7% so that base diversity was increased and cluster recognition was improved. The paper's data handling went like this. Demultiplexor took UMIs from read 2, joined the UMIs to the TCR sequence from read 1, and separated reads according to sample indices. Decombinator identified V and J genes and V-J junctions, assigning each TCR a five-part identifier including V and J deletions. Collapsinator used UMIs to correct sequencing errors and PCR amplification heterogeneity, yielding UMI-based abundance per TCR. CDR3Translator turned identifiers into nucleotide sequence, translated that sequence into amino acids, and pulled out CDR3 regions based on terminal motifs. After normalization to the amount of input RNA, error-corrected alpha and beta TCR counts from blood and skin were compared. TCRdb passed the public sequencing reads through fastp at Q25 and MiXCR, retaining productive beta sequences. Entries that share a CDR3 protein sequence are merged under the most common genes and DNA. V and J calls and clone size were set by TCRdb, not the authors. The sample contains about 26,000 distinct CDR3 sequences, roughly 5.2% of them found a single time. The ten largest clones add up to approximately 7.4% of the sample.

The study described a robust, sensitive protocol for amplifying, sequencing and analyzing TCRs, using 3' ligation of a UMI-containing oligonucleotide to TCR cDNA. For whole blood analysis, about 2.6 ml of peripheral blood was collected from healthy adult volunteers into Tempus tubes, and RNA was extracted following the manufacturer's instructions. Total RNA was used without cell sorting and was treated with RQ1 DNase before reverse transcription, with a target input of roughly 1 to 1000 ng. Libraries were prepared from skin biopsies and whole blood so that pipeline robustness could be tested in samples in which T cells form a minority population. At the junction V is shortened by 6 bases and J by 5 bases, with 14 bases in between. CDR3 length: 13 amino acids, cysteine to phenylalanine. Only the CDR3 part of the read is kept: 39 bases, read in frame from the first base. The germline V gene supplies CDR1 MDHEN and CDR2 SYDVKM.

Broad study findings and their caveats: The potential sensitivity of the RNA-based method to TCR transcript changes with T cell activation and differentiation was acknowledged.

Note on this clonotype: Its antigen specificity is not known. There are no base qualities to consult, and no much larger clone falls within one base.

This receptor was taken from an adult in good health. The chain employs TRBV28 and TRBJ2-7, and perhaps TRBD1 as D gene, on 6 matching bases. The specimen was blood. In nucleotide form, the sequence is TGTGCCAGCAGGACTACAGGGCCCAACGAGCAGTACTTC. This is translated as CASRTTGPNEQYF.